This TCR beta chain was captured in a study of T cells in Graves' hyperthyroidism and ophthalmopathy. It was RNA transcripts that yielded the amplified TCR beta CDR3 regions. First-round RT-PCR targeting the TCR CDR3 was performed with the HTBI primer set. MiXCR, applied by TCRdb to the multiplex PCR reads, yields one record per CDR3 protein. The sample has 460,000 or so distinct CDR3 sequences, approximately 15% seen once. This clonotype has only a few counts. Antigen: not known. General study points: Ophthalmopathy stood apart from stable hyperthyroidism in a 13 V-J model. Most thyroid clonotypes with frequency above 0.001 were detected in blood.

Germline V CDR1 and CDR2: GTSNPN, SVGIG (reference sequence). V lost 2 bases and J 1 base, leaving 2 bases between the germline ends. The CDR3 runs to 11 residues. Investigators excluded patients with uncontrolled infection, other autoimmune disease, pregnancy or lactation. Fresh 10 ml peripheral blood yielded PBMCs. Source material: blood. V gene TRBV30 combines with J gene TRBJ2-5, with D unclear. The clonotype originates from a woman under 30 with Graves' hyperthyroidism. The CDR3 loop reads CAWSFQETQYF. The CDR3 nucleotides are TGTGCCTGGAGTTTCCAAGAGACCCAGTACTTC.